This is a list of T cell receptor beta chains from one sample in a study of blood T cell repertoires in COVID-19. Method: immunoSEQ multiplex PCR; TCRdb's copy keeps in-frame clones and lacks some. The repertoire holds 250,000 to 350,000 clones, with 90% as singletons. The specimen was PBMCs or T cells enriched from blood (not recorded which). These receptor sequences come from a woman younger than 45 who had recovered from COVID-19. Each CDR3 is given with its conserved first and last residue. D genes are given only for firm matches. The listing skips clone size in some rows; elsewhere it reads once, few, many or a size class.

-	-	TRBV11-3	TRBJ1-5	CASSPPAGLLSNQPQHF	TGTGCCAGCAGCCCCCCCGCCGGGTTACTTAGCAATCAGCCCCAGCATTTT
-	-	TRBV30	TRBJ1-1	CAWSVINRLGTEAFF	TGTGCCTGGAGTGTAATAAACAGGCTTGGCACTGAAGCTTTCTTT
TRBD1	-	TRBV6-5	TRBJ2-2	CASGGQGGRSGELFF	TGTGCCAGCGGAGGACAGGGGGGGAGGTCCGGGGAGCTGTTTTTT
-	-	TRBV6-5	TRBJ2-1	CASSFLRSSYNEQFF	TGTGCCAGCAGTTTCCTTCGTAGCTCCTACAATGAGCAGTTCTTC
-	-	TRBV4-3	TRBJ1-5	CASSQAPGGLSNPQHF	TGCGCCAGCAGCCAGGCCCCGGGGGGCCTGTCAAATCCCCAGCATTTT
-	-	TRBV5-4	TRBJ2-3	CASSLATGNTDTQYF	TGTGCCAGCAGCTTGGCCACAGGGAACACAGATACGCAGTATTTT
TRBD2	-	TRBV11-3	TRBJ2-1	CASSLLAASYNEQFF	TGTGCCAGCAGCTTACTAGCGGCCAGTTACAATGAGCAGTTCTTC
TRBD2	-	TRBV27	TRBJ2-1	CASSPRTGTSGRAPYNEQFF	TGTGCCAGCAGCCCCCGGACAGGGACTAGCGGGAGGGCTCCTTACAATGAGCAGTTCTTC
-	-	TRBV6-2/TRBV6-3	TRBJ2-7	CASSYTVAYEQYF	TGTGCCAGCAGTTACACAGTTGCCTACGAGCAGTACTTC
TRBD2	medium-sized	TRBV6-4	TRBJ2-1	CASSDETSGSNEQFF	TGTGCCAGCAGTGACGAGACTAGCGGGAGCAATGAGCAGTTCTTC
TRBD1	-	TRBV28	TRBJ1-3	CASARSGGAGNTIYF	TGTGCCAGTGCCAGATCAGGGGGAGCTGGAAACACCATATATTTT
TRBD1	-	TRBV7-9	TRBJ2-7	CASSYSRDRGPYEQYF	TGTGCCAGCAGCTATTCCCGGGACAGGGGGCCCTACGAGCAGTACTTC
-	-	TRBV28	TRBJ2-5	CASSLSGFEETQYF	TGTGCCAGCAGTTTATCCGGGTTTGAAGAGACCCAGTACTTC
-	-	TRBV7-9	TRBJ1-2	CASSLLDFNYGYTF	TGTGCCAGCAGCTTACTAGATTTTAACTATGGCTACACCTTC
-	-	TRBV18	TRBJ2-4	CASSLPSLAKNIQYF	TGTGCCAGCTCACTCCCCAGTTTAGCCAAAAACATTCAGTACTTC
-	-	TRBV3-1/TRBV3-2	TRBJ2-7	CASSQDPNYEQYF	TGTGCCAGCAGCCAAGACCCTAACTACGAGCAGTACTTC
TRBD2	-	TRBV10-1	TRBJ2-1	CASRVTGTSGGSYNEQFF	TGCGCCAGCAGGGTAACCGGGACTAGCGGGGGCTCCTACAATGAGCAGTTCTTC
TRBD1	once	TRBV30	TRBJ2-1	CAWSVGDRGKFF	TGTGCCTGGAGTGTAGGGGACAGGGGAAAGTTCTTC
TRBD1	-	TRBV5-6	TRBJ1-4	CASSNTGGEKLFF	TGTGCCAGCAGCAATACAGGGGGTGAAAAACTGTTTTTT
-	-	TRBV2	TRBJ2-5	CASSERASEIPTQYF	TGTGCCAGCAGTGAAAGGGCTAGCGAGATCCCCACCCAGTACTTC
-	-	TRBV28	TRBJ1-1	CASTSPPVTEAFF	TGTGCCAGCACCTCCCCCCCGGTCACTGAAGCTTTCTTT
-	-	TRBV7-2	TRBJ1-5	CASTSLSNQPQHF	TGTGCCAGCACCTCCCTGAGCAATCAGCCCCAGCATTTT
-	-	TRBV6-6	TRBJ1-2	CASSSTPTSANYGYTF	TGTGCCAGCAGTTCAACCCCAACCTCAGCTAACTATGGCTACACCTTC
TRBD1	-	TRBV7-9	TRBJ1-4	CASSLAGGETGKLFF	TGTGCCAGCAGCTTAGCAGGGGGCGAAACTGGAAAACTGTTTTTT
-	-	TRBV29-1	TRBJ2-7	CSGTGRDYEQYF	TGCAGCGGGACTGGCAGAGACTACGAGCAGTACTTC
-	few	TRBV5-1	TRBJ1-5	CASSFSGATSNQPQHF	TGCGCCAGCAGCTTCTCAGGGGCCACTAGCAATCAGCCCCAGCATTTT
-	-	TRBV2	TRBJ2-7	CASRRTGLVYEQYF	TGTGCCAGCAGGAGAACGGGACTCGTTTACGAGCAGTACTTC
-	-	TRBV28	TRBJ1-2	CASSEEGRDTF	TGTGCCAGCAGTGAGGAGGGGAGGGACACCTTC
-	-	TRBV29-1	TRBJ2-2	CSVGPSANTGELFF	TGCAGCGTTGGACCTAGCGCGAACACCGGGGAGCTGTTTTTT